One sample yielded the 18 T cell receptor beta chains listed below, sequenced in a study of blood T cell repertoires in COVID-19. TCRdb keeps only in-frame clones here, not all; method: immunoSEQ multiplex PCR. The sample lists 180,000 or so clones, around nine tenths occurring once. Sequencing was carried out using peripheral blood. The source is a man aged 65-85 years with acute or convalescent COVID-19.

This sequence joins TRBV9 and TRBJ2-3; 7 nucleotides agree with TRBD2. V trimming: 0 bases; J trimming: 4 bases; junction bases outside the gene matches: 2. This CDR3 region has 14 residues. CDR1 SGDLS and CDR2 YYNGEE come from the germline V gene. CDR3 coding DNA: TGTGCCAGCAGCGTAGCAAGCGGGGCAGATACGCAGTATTTT. It yields the protein CASSVASGADTQYF.

The V and J genes are TRBV3-1 (or the pseudogene TRBV3-2) and TRBJ2-5, with D unresolved. The CDR3 length is 13 residues. V was trimmed by 4 bases and J by 5 bases, leaving 11 bases between them. Per the germline V gene, CDR1 is LGHDT and CDR2 is YNNKEL (reference sequence). The CDR3 here is CASSPRVRETQYF. CDR3 sequence (DNA): TGTGCCAGCAGCCCCCGGGTGCGGGAGACCCAGTACTTC.

The chain carries TRBV28 and TRBJ1-3; D remains unclear. The CDR3 is 15 residues long. Trimming removed 4 bases at V and 4 bases at J, with 14 bases between. Germline CDR1 is MDHEN and CDR2 is SYDVKM. The CDR3 coding sequence is TGTGCCAGCAGTTCCGGAGGGTGGGCGGGAAACACCATATATTTT. It yields the protein CASSSGGWAGNTIYF.

A single count supports this clone. This chain uses TRBV28 with TRBJ1-2; D not certain. The germline CDR1 and CDR2 sequences are MDHEN and SYDVKM. The CDR3 totals 16 residues. The ends were cut back, 1 base at V and 0 bases at J, with 12 bases in the middle. DNA of the CDR3: TGTGCCAGCAGTTTATCCGGGGTTTCTCCTAACTATGGCTACACCTTC. Translated: CASSLSGVSPNYGYTF.

The CDR3: CAGGQGSTEAFF. The CDR3 nucleotides read TGTGCCGGGGGACAGGGGAGCACTGAAGCTTTCTTT. This chain links TRBV30 with TRBJ1-1, with 10 bases matching TRBD1. V gave up 8 bases and J gave up 4 bases; unmatched junction bases: 4. The CDR3 spans 12 residues. The germline V gene encodes CDR1 GTSNPN and CDR2 SVGIG (reference sequence). Full variable domain (remainder filled in from reference TRBV30 and TRBJ1-1): SQTIHQWPATLVQPVGSPLSLECTVEGTSNPNLYWYRQAAGRGLQLLFYSVGIGQISSEVPQNLSASRPQDRQFILSSKKLLLSDSGFYLCAGGQGSTEAFFGQGTRLTVV.

The gene calls are TRBV5-1 and TRBJ2-7, with TRBD1 matching 9 bases. With 4 bases clipped from V and 7 bases from J, the junction kept 9 bases outside the gene matches. Germline CDR1 SGHRS, CDR2 YFSETQ. The CDR3 spans 14 residues. The CDR3: CASSRRGQGDEQYF. As DNA, the CDR3 is TGCGCCAGCAGCCGTAGGGGACAGGGTGATGAGCAGTACTTC.

The chain links TRBV9 to TRBJ2-1, with 9 nucleotides matching TRBD2. This CDR3 spans 16 amino acids. Trimming took 4 bases from V and 0 from J; bases not matched to a gene: 5. CDR1 SGDLS and CDR2 YYNGEE come from the germline V gene. The CDR3 spells CASSPRAGGSYNEQFF. The CDR3 bases are TGTGCCAGCAGCCCCCGAGCGGGGGGCTCCTACAATGAGCAGTTCTTC.

The J gene is TRBJ1-1, the V gene TRBV2, with TRBD1 as a possible D gene (5 bases). The CDR3 is 15 residues long. V was pared by 0 bases and J by 3 bases, with 11 bases between. Looked up from germline, CDR1 is SNHLY and CDR2 is FYNNEI. The CDR3 bases are TGTGCCAGCAGTGAAGCCGGCAAGGGGTACACTGAAGCTTTCTTT. Its translation is CASSEAGKGYTEAFF.

V is TRBV4-3 and J is TRBJ1-3; D gene unclear. The CDR3 consists of 17 residues. V was pared by 3 bases and J by 0 bases, with 15 bases between. The V gene's germline CDR1 is LGHNA and CDR2 YSLEER. CDR3 protein: CASSQEAAISSGNTIYF. CDR3 DNA sequence: TGCGCCAGCAGCCAGGAGGCAGCTATCAGCTCTGGAAACACCATATATTTT.

The V call is TRBV5-6, the J call TRBJ1-5; D remains unclear. Germline loops: CDR1 SGHDT, CDR2 YYEEEE. This CDR3 contains 12 residues. V lost 0 bases and J lost 5, with 3 bases in between. Here the CDR3 DNA reads TGTGCCAGCAGCTTGGCAGATCAGCCCCAGCATTTT. Protein product: CASSLADQPQHF.

The gene calls are TRBV15 and TRBJ1-2, with a tentative D call TRBD1 (5 bases). Trimming stripped 6 bases from V and 2 bases from J, with 16 bases between. Germline values: CDR1 LNHNV, CDR2 YYDKDF (reference sequence). The CDR3 has 15 residues. CDR3 sequence (DNA): TGTGCCACCAGGGACACCCGAATCTTAAACTATGGCTACACCTTC. Translation gives CATRDTRILNYGYTF.

The rearrangement joins TRBV12-5 to TRBJ1-6; 10 bases fit TRBD1. Germline V gene sequence: CDR1 LGHNT, CDR2 FRNRAP. Losses at the gene ends were 1 base for V and 3 bases for J; bases not matched to a gene: 3. The CDR3 length is 17 residues. The DNA of the CDR3 is TGTGCTAGTGGTTTGGGGGACAGGGGTAGCTATAATTCACCCCTCCACTTT. It codes for CASGLGDRGSYNSPLHF.

This chain connects TRBV20-1 to TRBJ1-4; D is unresolved. Trimming took 5 bases from V and 5 from J, leaving 6 bases between them. Germline-derived CDR1 and CDR2 are DFQATT and SNEGSKA (reference sequence). CDR3 size: 11 residues. CDR3 protein: CSAVKNEKLFF. The CDR3 nucleotides are TGCAGTGCTGTTAAAAATGAAAAACTGTTTTTT.

This chain joins TRBV19 and TRBJ1-2; D ambiguous. Germline CDR1 is LNHDA and CDR2 is SQIVND (reference sequence). CDR3 length: 13 residues. The germline V and J ends were trimmed by 6 bases and 1 base, with 9 bases remaining between them. CDR3 region: CASSEDFNYGYTF. Here the CDR3 DNA reads TGTGCCAGTAGCGAGGACTTTAACTATGGCTACACCTTC. Full variable domain (missing parts from reference TRBV19 and TRBJ1-2): DGGITQSPKYLFRKEGQNVTLSCEQNLNHDAMYWYRQDPGQGLRLIYYSQIVNDFQKGDIAEGYSVSREKKESFPLTVTSAQKNPTAFYLCASSEDFNYGYTFGSGTRLTVV.

This chain uses TRBV27 with TRBJ1-5; 10 bases line up with TRBD1. The CDR3 length is 17 residues. The V gene's germline CDR1 is MNHEY and CDR2 SMNVEV (reference sequence). Losses at the gene ends were 2 bases for V and 2 bases for J; bases not matched to a gene: 6. For the CDR3, the DNA is TGTGCCAGCAGTTTACGACAGGGGGCATGGGGCAATCAGCCCCAGCATTTT. Amino acids: CASSLRQGAWGNQPQHF.

V usage is TRBV19 and J usage is TRBJ1-1, with unresolved D. Trimming removed 4 bases at V and 1 base at J, with 16 bases between. The CDR3 extends over 16 amino acids. CDR1 LNHDA and CDR2 SQIVND come from the germline V gene (reference sequence). DNA of the CDR3: TGTGCCAGTAGTACCCCCTTACGGGGAAAGAACACTGAAGCTTTCTTT. Translation gives CASSTPLRGKNTEAFF.

The genes are TRBV3-1 (or the pseudogene TRBV3-2) and TRBJ2-2; TRBD2 agrees at 7 bases. The length of the CDR3 is 15 residues. The V gene's germline CDR1 is LGHDT and CDR2 YNNKEL (reference sequence). V lost 2 bases to trimming and J lost 0 bases; unmatched junction nucleotides: 0. CDR3 bases: TGTGCCAGCAGCCAACTAGCGGCGAACACCGGGGAGCTGTTTTTT. Amino acids: CASSQLAANTGELFF.

The CDR3 DNA is TGTGCCAGCAGCCCGAGGACAGGGGGGGAACCCCTTCGAGGCTACACCTTC. Protein product: CASSPRTGGEPLRGYTF. The chain is built from TRBV4-2 and TRBJ1-2; 10 nucleotides agree with TRBD1. The CDR3 contains 17 residues. CDR1 and CDR2 (germline): LGHNA, YNFKEQ. V lost 4 bases to trimming and J lost 8 bases; unmatched junction nucleotides: 16.